These 23 T cell receptor beta chains originate from one sample sequenced in a study of blood T cells in healthy people across ages. A J-beta primer mix and a sample-barcoded 5' primer were used in a second PCR of about 6 to 12 cycles. TCRdb re-called the 5' RACE reads with MiXCR, one entry per CDR3 protein. In the table there are over a million distinct CDR3 sequences, roughly two fifths of which are singletons. Sequencing was done on a sample of blood. All receptors derive from a woman under 30 in good health.

The rearrangement uses TRBV7-2 and TRBJ1-2; D is unresolved. Germline CDR1 SGHTA, CDR2 FQGNSA. This CDR3 is 15 amino acids long. The ends were cut back, 3 bases at V and 0 bases at J, with 11 bases in the middle. CDR3: CASSFAPYSNYGYTF. DNA of the CDR3: TGTGCCAGCAGCTTTGCTCCCTACTCTAACTATGGCTACACCTTC.

The rearrangement links TRBV7-9 to TRBJ1-2; 10 bases are a match to TRBD1. V lost 5 bases and J lost 8; bases outside the gene matches: 5. The CDR3 is 13 residues long. Germline V gives CDR1 SEHNR, CDR2 FQNEAQ (reference sequence). This CDR3 reads CASSADRGQGYTF. Here the CDR3 DNA reads TGTGCCAGCAGCGCCGACAGGGGGCAAGGCTACACCTTC. The variable domain in full, completed from reference TRBV7-9 and TRBJ1-2, reads DTGVSQNPRHKITKRGQNVTFRCDPISEHNRLYWYRQTLGQGPEFLTYFQNEAQLEKSRLLSDRFSAERPKGSFSTLEIQRTEQGDSAMYLCASSADRGQGYTFGSGTRLTVV.

This clonotype was counted between two and nine times. The J gene is TRBJ2-1, the V gene TRBV7-6; maybe TRBD2 (6 bases). The CDR3 has 17 amino acids. CDR1 and CDR2 from the germline V gene are SGHVS and FNYEAQ. V lost 4 bases to trimming and J lost 2 bases, with 18 bases between them. Written as DNA, the CDR3 is TGTGCCAGCAGCTCAGGCCTCCTCGCTAGCGCCTACAATGAGCAGTTCTTC. Translation gives CASSSGLLASAYNEQFF. The full variable domain, with the rest looked up from reference TRBV7-6 and TRBJ2-1, is GAGVSQSPRYKVTKRGQDVALRCDPISGHVSLYWYRQALGQGPEFLTYFNYEAQQDKSGLPNDRFSAERPEGSISTLTIQRTEQRDSAMYRCASSSGLLASAYNEQFFGPGTRLTVL.

This clonotype has only a few counts. The chain uses TRBV6-5 and TRBJ2-7; D possibly corresponds to TRBD1 (6 bases). Germline CDR1 and CDR2: MNHEY and SVGAGI. The CDR3 runs to 12 residues. Deletions cut 6 bases from V and 8 bases from J, with 14 bases between. In nucleotides, the CDR3 is TGTGCCAGCAGGTCCGGGACACAACAGCAGTACTTC. It encodes CASRSGTQQQYF.

This clonotype was counted between two and nine times. The chain uses TRBV12-3 or TRBV12-4 and TRBJ2-1; TRBD2 agrees at 9 bases. The CDR3 contains 15 residues. Unmatched junction bases numbered 11, after V lost 2 bases and J lost 12 bases. The CDR3 loop is CASSLLAGGGQGQFF. The CDR3 DNA reads as TGTGCCAGCAGTTTACTTGCGGGGGGGGGCCAAGGGCAGTTCTTC.

This clonotype was counted a few times. This rearrangement joins TRBV18 to TRBJ2-3, with TRBD1 matching 8 bases. Unmatched junction bases numbered 5, after V lost 3 bases and J lost 3 bases. CDR1 and CDR2 (germline): KGHSH, LQKENI. There are 15 residues in the CDR3. The CDR3 DNA reads as TGTGCCAGCTCACCGATCGGACAGGGTACAGATACGCAGTATTTT. Translating gives CASSPIGQGTDTQYF.

This clonotype was found many times. This chain joins TRBV14 and TRBJ2-1; no clear D gene. Germline lookup yields CDR1 SGHDN and CDR2 FVKESK. V was cut by 2 bases and J by 4 bases, with 6 bases left in between. The CDR3 loop spans 13 amino acids. CDR3 amino acids: CASSQNSYNEQFF. CDR3 bases: TGTGCCAGCAGCCAAAACAGTTACAATGAGCAGTTCTTC.

The V and J genes are TRBV29-1 and TRBJ2-1; 12 bases are shared with TRBD2. Germline V gene sequence: CDR1 SQVTM, CDR2 ANQGSEA. Unmatched junction bases numbered 5, after V lost 2 bases and J lost 3 bases. This CDR3 is built from 16 residues. The CDR3 protein is CSVELLAGGFYNEQFF. The CDR3 region has the DNA TGCAGCGTTGAACTCCTAGCGGGGGGGTTCTACAATGAGCAGTTCTTC.

This chain connects TRBV20-1 to TRBJ2-1; D remains unclear. CDR1 and CDR2 (germline): DFQATT, SNEGSKA (reference sequence). The germline V and J ends were trimmed by 2 bases and 8 bases, with 10 bases remaining between them. The CDR3 consists of 12 residues. Here the CDR3 DNA reads TGCAGTGCTAGATATGATATGGATGAGCAGTTCTTC. This codes for CSARYDMDEQFF.

CDR3 amino acids: CASSSIAGLDTQYF. CDR3 DNA: TGCGCCAGCAGCTCTATAGCGGGGCTGGATACGCAGTATTTT. This sequence joins TRBV5-1 and TRBJ2-3; 8 bases are shared with TRBD2. The trim removed 3 bases at V and 6 bases at J, leaving 6 bases unmatched. The CDR3 has 14 amino acids. CDR1 and CDR2 (germline): SGHRS, YFSETQ. The full variable domain, in which reference TRBV5-1 and TRBJ2-3 provide the parts outside the CDR3, is KAGVTQTPRYLIKTRGQQVTLSCSPISGHRSVSWYQQTPGQGLQFLFEYFSETQRNKGNFPGRFSGRQFSNSRSEMNVSTLELGDSALYLCASSSIAGLDTQYFGPGTRLTVL.

J is TRBJ1-1 and V is TRBV11-1; D possibly corresponds to TRBD1 (5 bases). Germline-derived CDR1 and CDR2 are SGHAT and FQDESV (reference sequence). V was shortened by 5 bases and J by 7 bases, with 17 bases between the two germline ends. The CDR3 covers 14 residues. In nucleotides, the CDR3 is TGTGCCAGCAGCCCGGGACTCCGGGGGGGTGAAGCTTTCTTT. Encoded protein: CASSPGLRGGEAFF.

The V and J genes are TRBV7-2 and TRBJ2-3; D unclear. CDR3 length: 13 residues. Trimming removed 5 bases from V and 0 bases from J, with 6 bases in between. The germline V gene encodes CDR1 SGHTA and CDR2 FQGNSA. The CDR3 sequence: CASSEVSTDTQYF. CDR3 bases: TGTGCCAGCAGCGAGGTGAGCACAGATACGCAGTATTTT.

A few counts support this clonotype. This rearrangement joins TRBV10-3 to TRBJ2-5, with 14 bases identical to TRBD2. J gave up 2 bases and V 10 bases, and 6 bases lay outside the gene matches. The CDR3 loop spans 15 amino acids. In germline, CDR1 is ENHRY, CDR2 SYGVKD. This chain's CDR3 is CASGTSGSAQETQYF. In DNA form, the CDR3 reads TGTGCCAGTGGGACTAGCGGGAGCGCTCAAGAGACCCAGTACTTC.

The chain combines TRBV28 with TRBJ2-3; D is unclear. Germline V gives CDR1 MDHEN, CDR2 SYDVKM. Trimming took 5 bases from V and 6 from J, leaving 15 bases between them. The CDR3 has 14 residues. The CDR3 is CASSLNDWADTQYF. Here the CDR3 DNA reads TGTGCCAGCAGTCTGAACGACTGGGCCGATACGCAGTATTTT. Together with reference TRBV28 and TRBJ2-3, the CDR3 gives the full variable domain: DVKVTQSSRYLVKRTGEKVFLECVQDMDHENMFWYRQDPGLGLRLIYFSYDVKMKEKGDIPEGYSVSREKKERFSLILESASTNQTSMYLCASSLNDWADTQYFGPGTRLTVL.

This clonotype was detected only a few times. The chain couples TRBV20-1 to TRBJ2-5; unclear D gene. V gave up 5 bases and J gave up 0 bases, with 16 bases separating them. There are 15 residues in the CDR3. The germline V gene encodes CDR1 DFQATT and CDR2 SNEGSKA (reference sequence). CDR3 region: CSALLSESYQETQYF. CDR3 bases: TGCAGTGCTCTCCTGAGTGAGTCGTACCAAGAGACCCAGTACTTC.

In its sample, this clonotype was seen a few times. The rearrangement uses TRBV7-2 and TRBJ2-1; D unclear. V lost 4 bases to trimming and J lost 0 bases, with 16 bases between them. This CDR3 comprises 17 residues. The germline V gene has CDR1 SGHTA and CDR2 FQGNSA. In DNA, the CDR3 is TGTGCCAGCAGCTCGAGGCAACGGCACTTCTCCTACAATGAGCAGTTCTTC. This codes for CASSSRQRHFSYNEQFF.

The rearrangement links TRBV20-1 to TRBJ2-2; 14 bases map to TRBD2. CDR1 is DFQATT and CDR2 is SNEGSKA in the germline V gene (reference sequence). J gave up 8 bases and V 6 bases, and 14 bases lay outside the gene matches. The CDR3 has 17 amino acids. The CDR3 spells CSAKTSGTSGRWGELFF. The CDR3 DNA reads as TGCAGTGCCAAAACTTCCGGGACTAGCGGGAGATGGGGGGAGCTGTTTTTT.

This clonotype was detected ten times or more. V gene TRBV29-1 combines with J gene TRBJ1-2; D is uncertain. V lost 4 bases, J lost 2 bases, and 5 bases lay in between. The CDR3 covers 11 residues. Germline V gives CDR1 SQVTM, CDR2 ANQGSEA. The CDR3 loop reads CSVALNYGYTF. CDR3 bases: TGCAGCGTTGCCCTGAACTATGGCTACACCTTC.

The table lists this clonotype with a few counts. The J gene is TRBJ2-2, the V gene TRBV20-1; D remains ambiguous. The CDR3 is made up of 14 amino acids. The V and J ends lost 6 bases and 3 bases respectively, with 14 bases between them. From germline, CDR1 is DFQATT and CDR2 SNEGSKA (reference sequence). This CDR3 is CSASEDGDTGELFF. The DNA for the CDR3 is TGCAGTGCAAGCGAAGACGGAGACACCGGGGAGCTGTTTTTT.

CDR3 loop: CASSLKVGLEAFF. DNA of the CDR3: TGTGCCAGCAGCTTGAAAGTCGGACTTGAAGCTTTCTTT. This rearrangement joins TRBV7-2 to TRBJ1-1; no reliable D call. Germline V gene lookup returns CDR1 SGHTA and CDR2 FQGNSA. The CDR3 has 13 amino acids. Trimming shortened V by 3 bases and J by 7 bases, and 12 bases separated the two germline ends.

This clonotype was detected only once. The chain couples TRBV12-3 or TRBV12-4 to TRBJ2-1; tentative D call: TRBD1 (6 bases). This CDR3 has 14 residues. Trimming left V 7 bases short and J 9 bases short, with 19 bases between. The CDR3 coding sequence is TGTGCCAGCACCCCCTTGGGACAAAGGGGTGAGCAGTTCTTC. Translation: CASTPLGQRGEQFF.

The rearrangement links TRBV28 to TRBJ2-1; a weak D match, TRBD2 (6 bases). Looked up from germline, CDR1 is MDHEN and CDR2 is SYDVKM. Trimming took off 7 bases at V and 0 bases at J, with 25 bases between the two ends. The length of the CDR3 is 19 residues. The CDR3 sequence is CASTQSKLSGGPSYNEQFF. The DNA for the CDR3 is TGTGCCAGCACCCAATCAAAGTTGTCCGGGGGACCCTCCTACAATGAGCAGTTCTTC.

The V and J genes are TRBV20-1 and TRBJ2-5; the D gene is possibly TRBD2 (6 bases). The end of the DNA is better explained by TRBJ2-7, so the J call may be wrong. From germline, CDR1 is DFQATT and CDR2 SNEGSKA (reference sequence). The CDR3 length is 11 residues. As DNA, the CDR3 is TGCAGTGCCCGGAGGGGCTGCGAGCAGTACTTC. Translation gives CSARRGCEQYF.